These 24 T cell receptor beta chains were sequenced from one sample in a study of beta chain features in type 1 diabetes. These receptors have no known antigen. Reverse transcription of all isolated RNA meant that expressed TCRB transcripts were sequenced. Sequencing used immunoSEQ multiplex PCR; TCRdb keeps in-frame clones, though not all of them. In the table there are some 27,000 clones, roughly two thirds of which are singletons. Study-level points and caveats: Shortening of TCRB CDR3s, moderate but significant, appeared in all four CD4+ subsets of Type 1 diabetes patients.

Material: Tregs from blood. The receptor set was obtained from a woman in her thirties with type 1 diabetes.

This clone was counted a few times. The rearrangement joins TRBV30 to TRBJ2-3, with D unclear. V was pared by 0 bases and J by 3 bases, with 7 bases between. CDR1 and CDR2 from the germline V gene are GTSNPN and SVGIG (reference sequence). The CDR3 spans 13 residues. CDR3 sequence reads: CAWSVTMTDTQYF. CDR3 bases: TGTGCCTGGAGTGTCACTATGACAGATACGCAGTATTTT.

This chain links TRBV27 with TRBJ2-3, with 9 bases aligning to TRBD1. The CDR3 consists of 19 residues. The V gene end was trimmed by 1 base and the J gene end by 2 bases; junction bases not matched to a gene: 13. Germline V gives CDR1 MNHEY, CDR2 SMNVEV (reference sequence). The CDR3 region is CASSLLGTGKGRNTDTQYF. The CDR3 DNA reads TGTGCCAGCAGTTTATTAGGGACAGGGAAGGGACGGAACACAGATACGCAGTATTTT.

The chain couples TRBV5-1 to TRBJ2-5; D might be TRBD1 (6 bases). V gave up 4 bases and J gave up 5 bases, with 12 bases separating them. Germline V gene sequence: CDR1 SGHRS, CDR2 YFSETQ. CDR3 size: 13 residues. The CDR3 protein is CASSNNREETQYF. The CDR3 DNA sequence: TGCGCCAGCAGCAACAACAGGGAGGAGACCCAGTACTTC.

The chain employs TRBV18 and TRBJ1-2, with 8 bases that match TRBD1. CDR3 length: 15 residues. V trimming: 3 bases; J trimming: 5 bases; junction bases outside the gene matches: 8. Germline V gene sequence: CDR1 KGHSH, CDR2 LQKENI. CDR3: CASSPRTGIMYGYTF. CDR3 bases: TGTGCCAGCTCACCCCGGACAGGGATAATGTATGGCTACACCTTC.

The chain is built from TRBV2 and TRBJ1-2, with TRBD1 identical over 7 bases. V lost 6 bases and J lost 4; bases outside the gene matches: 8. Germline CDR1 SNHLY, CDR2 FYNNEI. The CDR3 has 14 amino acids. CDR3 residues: CASSGQDRLYGYTF. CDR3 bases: TGTGCCAGCAGCGGACAGGACCGTCTCTATGGCTACACCTTC.

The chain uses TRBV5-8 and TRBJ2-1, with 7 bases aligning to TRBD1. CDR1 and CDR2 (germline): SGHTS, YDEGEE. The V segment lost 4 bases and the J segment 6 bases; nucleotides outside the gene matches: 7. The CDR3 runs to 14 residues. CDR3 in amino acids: CASSARAGGNEQFF. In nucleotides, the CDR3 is TGTGCCAGCAGCGCTAGAGCAGGGGGCAATGAGCAGTTCTTC.

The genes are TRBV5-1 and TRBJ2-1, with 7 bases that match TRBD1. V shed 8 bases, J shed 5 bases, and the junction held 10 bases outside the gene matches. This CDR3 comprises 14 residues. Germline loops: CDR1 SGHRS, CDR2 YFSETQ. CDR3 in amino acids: CASLTGPPNNEQFF. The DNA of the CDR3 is TGCGCCAGTCTGACAGGGCCCCCTAACAATGAGCAGTTCTTC. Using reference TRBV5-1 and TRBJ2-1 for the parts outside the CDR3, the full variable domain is KAGVTQTPRYLIKTRGQQVTLSCSPISGHRSVSWYQQTPGQGLQFLFEYFSETQRNKGNFPGRFSGRQFSNSRSEMNVSTLELGDSALYLCASLTGPPNNEQFFGPGTRLTVL.

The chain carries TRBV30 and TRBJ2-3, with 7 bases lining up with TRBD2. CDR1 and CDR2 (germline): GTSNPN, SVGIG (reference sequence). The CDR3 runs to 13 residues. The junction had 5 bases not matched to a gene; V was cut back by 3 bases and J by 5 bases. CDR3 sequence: CAWSAGVVDTQYF. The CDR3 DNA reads TGTGCCTGGAGCGCGGGAGTGGTAGATACGCAGTATTTT.

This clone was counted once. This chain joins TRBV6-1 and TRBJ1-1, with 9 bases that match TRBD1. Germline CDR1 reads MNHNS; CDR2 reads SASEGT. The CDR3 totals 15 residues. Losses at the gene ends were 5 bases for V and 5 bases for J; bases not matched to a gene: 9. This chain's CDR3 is CASSPSLGTGTEAFF. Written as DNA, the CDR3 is TGTGCCAGCAGTCCTTCCTTGGGGACAGGGACTGAAGCTTTCTTT.

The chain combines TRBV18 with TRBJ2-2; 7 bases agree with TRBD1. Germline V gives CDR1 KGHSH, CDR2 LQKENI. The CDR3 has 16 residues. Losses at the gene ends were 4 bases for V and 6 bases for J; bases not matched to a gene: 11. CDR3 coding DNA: TGTGCCAGCTCACGGGACAGTCCCACTGGGGCCGGGGAGCTGTTTTTT. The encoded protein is CASSRDSPTGAGELFF.

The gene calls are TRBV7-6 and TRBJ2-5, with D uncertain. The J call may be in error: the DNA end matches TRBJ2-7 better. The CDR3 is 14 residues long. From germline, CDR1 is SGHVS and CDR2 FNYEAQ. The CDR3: CASSSNGASYEQYF. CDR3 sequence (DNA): TGTGCCAGCAGCTCCAACGGTGCCTCCTACGAGCAGTACTTC.

CDR3 residues: CASSPRQGTNTGELFF. CDR3 bases: TGCGCCAGCAGCCCAAGACAGGGGACGAACACCGGGGAGCTGTTTTTT. The rearrangement links TRBV5-1 to TRBJ2-2, with 8 nucleotides matching TRBD1. The junction had 5 bases not matched to a gene; V was cut back by 4 bases and J by 0 bases. Germline CDR1 and CDR2: SGHRS and YFSETQ. This CDR3 is built from 16 residues. Complete variable domain (other parts from reference TRBV5-1 and TRBJ2-2): KAGVTQTPRYLIKTRGQQVTLSCSPISGHRSVSWYQQTPGQGLQFLFEYFSETQRNKGNFPGRFSGRQFSNSRSEMNVSTLELGDSALYLCASSPRQGTNTGELFFGEGSRLTVL.

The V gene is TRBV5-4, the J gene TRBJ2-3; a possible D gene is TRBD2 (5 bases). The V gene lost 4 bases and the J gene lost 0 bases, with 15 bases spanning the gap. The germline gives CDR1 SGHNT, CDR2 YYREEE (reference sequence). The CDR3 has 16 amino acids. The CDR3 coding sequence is TGTGCCAGCAGCCTCATGAGCGGCCTTAGCACAGATACGCAGTATTTT. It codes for CASSLMSGLSTDTQYF.

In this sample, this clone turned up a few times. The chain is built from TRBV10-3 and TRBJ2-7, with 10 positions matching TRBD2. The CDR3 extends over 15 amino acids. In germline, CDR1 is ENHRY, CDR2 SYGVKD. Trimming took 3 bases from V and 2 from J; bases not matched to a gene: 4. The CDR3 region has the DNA TGTGCCATCAGTGAATCTAGCGGGAGCCCCTACGAGCAGTACTTC. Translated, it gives CAISESSGSPYEQYF.

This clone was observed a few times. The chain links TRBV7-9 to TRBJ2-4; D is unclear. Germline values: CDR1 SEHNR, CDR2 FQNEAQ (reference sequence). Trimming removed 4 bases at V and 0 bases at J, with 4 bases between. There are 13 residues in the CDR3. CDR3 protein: CASSSLAKNIQYF. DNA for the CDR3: TGTGCCAGCAGCTCCCTAGCCAAAAACATTCAGTACTTC. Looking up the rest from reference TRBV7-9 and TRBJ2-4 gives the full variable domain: DTGVSQNPRHKITKRGQNVTFRCDPISEHNRLYWYRQTLGQGPEFLTYFQNEAQLEKSRLLSDRFSAERPKGSFSTLEIQRTEQGDSAMYLCASSSLAKNIQYFGAGTRLSVL.

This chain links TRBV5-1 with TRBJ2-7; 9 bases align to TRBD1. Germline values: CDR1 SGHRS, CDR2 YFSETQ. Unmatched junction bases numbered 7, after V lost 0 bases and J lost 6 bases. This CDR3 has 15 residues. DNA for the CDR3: TGCGCCAGCAGCTTGGACACAGGGGGCGTCGGCGAGCAGTACTTC. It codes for CASSLDTGGVGEQYF.

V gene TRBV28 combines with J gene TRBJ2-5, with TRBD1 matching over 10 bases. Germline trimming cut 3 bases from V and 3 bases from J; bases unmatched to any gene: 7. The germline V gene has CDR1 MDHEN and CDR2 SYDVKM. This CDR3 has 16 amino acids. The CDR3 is CASSLGTGTGEETQYF. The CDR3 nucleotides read TGTGCCAGCAGTTTGGGGACCGGGACAGGGGAAGAGACCCAGTACTTC. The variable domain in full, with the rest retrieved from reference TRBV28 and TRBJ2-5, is DVKVTQSSRYLVKRTGEKVFLECVQDMDHENMFWYRQDPGLGLRLIYFSYDVKMKEKGDIPEGYSVSREKKERFSLILESASTNQTSMYLCASSLGTGTGEETQYFGPGTRLLVL.

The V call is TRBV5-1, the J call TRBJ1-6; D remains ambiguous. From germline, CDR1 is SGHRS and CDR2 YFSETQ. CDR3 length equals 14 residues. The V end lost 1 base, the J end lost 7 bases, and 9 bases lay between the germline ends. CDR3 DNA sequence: TGCGCCAGCAGCTTGTCGGTCGGGAATTCACCCCTCCACTTT. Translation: CASSLSVGNSPLHF.

In DNA, the CDR3 is TGTGCCATCAGTGAGACTAACAGGGATACTGAAGCTTTCTTT. It yields the protein CAISETNRDTEAFF. The rearrangement links TRBV10-3 to TRBJ1-1, with D tentatively TRBD1 (6 bases). The V gene lost 2 bases and the J gene lost 5 bases, with 12 bases spanning the gap. CDR3 size: 14 residues. Germline CDR1 ENHRY, CDR2 SYGVKD.

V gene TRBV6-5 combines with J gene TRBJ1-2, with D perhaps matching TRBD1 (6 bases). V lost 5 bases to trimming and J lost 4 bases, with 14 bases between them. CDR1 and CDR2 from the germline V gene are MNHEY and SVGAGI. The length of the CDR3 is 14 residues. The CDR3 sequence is CASSGPDRFYGYTF. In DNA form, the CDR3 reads TGTGCCAGCAGTGGACCCGACAGGTTCTATGGCTACACCTTC.

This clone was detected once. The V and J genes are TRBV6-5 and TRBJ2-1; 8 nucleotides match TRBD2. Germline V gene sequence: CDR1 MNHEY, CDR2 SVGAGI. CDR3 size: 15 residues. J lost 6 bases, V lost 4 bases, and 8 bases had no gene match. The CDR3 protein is CASSSPGGGGNEQFF. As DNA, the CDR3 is TGTGCCAGCAGTTCTCCCGGGGGGGGAGGCAATGAGCAGTTCTTC.

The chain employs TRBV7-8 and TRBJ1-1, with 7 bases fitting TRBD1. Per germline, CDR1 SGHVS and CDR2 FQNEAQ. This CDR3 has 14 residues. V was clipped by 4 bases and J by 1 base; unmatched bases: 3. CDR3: CASSWTGGNTEAFF. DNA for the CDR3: TGTGCCAGCAGCTGGACAGGAGGGAACACTGAAGCTTTCTTT.

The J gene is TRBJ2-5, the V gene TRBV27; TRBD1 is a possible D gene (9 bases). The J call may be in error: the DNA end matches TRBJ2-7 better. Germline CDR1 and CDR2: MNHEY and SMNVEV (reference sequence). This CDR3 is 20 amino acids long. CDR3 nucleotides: TGTGCCAGCAGTTTATCACCGGGACAGGGTTCGCGGGAGGTGTCCTACGAGCAGTACTTC. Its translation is CASSLSPGQGSREVSYEQYF.

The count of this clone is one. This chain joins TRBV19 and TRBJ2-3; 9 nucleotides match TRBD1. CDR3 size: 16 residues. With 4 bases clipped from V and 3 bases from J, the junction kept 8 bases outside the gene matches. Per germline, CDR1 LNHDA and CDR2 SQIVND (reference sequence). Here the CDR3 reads CASSKAGTGWTDTQYF. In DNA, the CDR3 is TGTGCCAGTAGTAAAGCCGGGACAGGGTGGACAGATACGCAGTATTTT. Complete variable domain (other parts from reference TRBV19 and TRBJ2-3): DGGITQSPKYLFRKEGQNVTLSCEQNLNHDAMYWYRQDPGQGLRLIYYSQIVNDFQKGDIAEGYSVSREKKESFPLTVTSAQKNPTAFYLCASSKAGTGWTDTQYFGPGTRLTVL.